These 7 T cell receptor beta chains were all obtained from the same sample, sequenced in a study of cytomegalovirus exposure and HLA in healthy donors (TCRdb year 2017). Receptor libraries were prepared by the immunoSEQ multiplex PCR assay. The multiplex PCR relied on a mix of 60 forward primers for TCR Vbeta segments and 13 reverse primers for TCR Jbeta segments. In TCRdb, the immuneACCESS table is reduced to in-frame sequences with V and J assigned. These tables do not hold every clone; where another copy was compared, an unresolved V gene accounts for under half, and the others remain unexplained. The sample records 150,000 or so clones, around 80% of which are singletons. The top ten clonotypes cover about 7.7% of the sample. Material for sequencing was PBMCs. Receptors were obtained from a woman in her forties in good health and CMV-seropositive.

The DNA for the CDR3 is TGCGCCAGCAGCTTGGCCTCTCGGGGCGGGAGGATAGAGACCCAGTACTTC. It translates to CASSLASRGGRIETQYF. The rearrangement joins TRBV5-1 to TRBJ2-5; 8 bases fit TRBD2. CDR1 and CDR2 (germline): SGHRS, YFSETQ. The CDR3 runs to 17 residues. V shed 0 bases, J shed 4 bases, and the junction held 11 bases outside the gene matches.

V and J are TRBV4-3 and TRBJ1-2, with no clear D. This CDR3 spans 16 amino acids. CDR1 is LGHNA, CDR2 YSLEER, per germline. Trimming removed 7 bases from V and 1 base from J, with 19 bases in between. CDR3 in amino acids: CASTPGAVPHNYGYTF. For the CDR3, the DNA is TGCGCCAGCACCCCCGGAGCGGTTCCTCATAACTATGGCTACACCTTC.

This sequence joins TRBV10-2 and TRBJ2-1, with 9 bases identical to TRBD2. CDR3 length: 14 residues. The V segment lost 6 bases and the J segment 8 bases; nucleotides outside the gene matches: 8. Germline loops: CDR1 WSHSY, CDR2 SAAADI. Here the CDR3 DNA reads TGCGCCAGCAGAATAGCGGGAGCAGTATATGAGCAGTTCTTC. Translation gives CASRIAGAVYEQFF.

The chain links TRBV7-2 to TRBJ2-3; possible D gene TRBD2, 7 bases. V was clipped by 8 bases and J by 4 bases, with 22 bases between them. The CDR3 extends over 16 amino acids. Germline-derived CDR1 and CDR2 are SGHTA and FQGNSA. DNA for the CDR3: TGTGCCAGCCAAACGGCGGGGGCGAACATTGCAGATACGCAGTATTTT. Residues: CASQTAGANIADTQYF.

A single count supports this clone. The chain joins TRBV7-2 to TRBJ1-2, with D perhaps TRBD1 (6 bases). This CDR3 contains 16 residues. With 4 bases removed from V and 3 bases from J, the gap between germline ends came to 18 bases. Germline V CDR1 and CDR2: SGHTA, FQGNSA. In DNA, the CDR3 is TGTGCCAGCAGCTGGAACTGGGCTTCAGGGGACTATGGCTACACCTTC. This encodes CASSWNWASGDYGYTF.

This clone was picked up one time. V gene TRBV4-3 combines with J gene TRBJ2-7; a weak D match, TRBD1 (6 bases). V gave up 0 bases and J gave up 3 bases, with 9 bases separating them. This CDR3 comprises 14 residues. Germline V gene data show CDR1 as LGHNA and CDR2 as YSLEER. The CDR3 nucleotides read TGCGCCAGCAGCCAAGATGCAGGGGACTACGAGCAGTACTTC. Its translation: CASSQDAGDYEQYF.

The table lists this clone with a few counts. The chain links TRBV28 to TRBJ1-2; 8 positions agree with TRBD1. V lost 6 bases, J lost 1 base, and 16 bases stayed unmatched. Germline-derived CDR1 and CDR2 are MDHEN and SYDVKM. The length of the CDR3 is 18 residues. In DNA form, the CDR3 reads TGTGCCAGCAGATCCCTCAGGACAGGGACGAGAAGTAACTATGGCTACACCTTC. It is translated as CASRSLRTGTRSNYGYTF.